A selection of T cell receptor beta chains follows, all from one sample in a study of T cell responses to AZD1222 COVID-19 vaccine. Libraries were prepared by immunoSEQ multiplex PCR; TCRdb keeps only in-frame clonotypes and omits some of them. The sample shows under 70,000 clones, approximately 85% of them seen only once. The source material was peripheral blood, sampled on day 0 of MenACWY control vaccination. Receptors were obtained from an adult in good health. The CDR3 runs from the conserved cysteine through the conserved F or W. D genes are given only for firm matches. Clone size appears in some rows only: once, few, many, or a class for an expanded clone.

j_call clone_size d_call v_call cdr3_aa cdr3_nt
TRBJ1-3 once . TRBV6-5 CASSYLMQAQPYF TGTGCCAGCAGTTACCTAATGCAGGCCCAGCCATATTTT
TRBJ1-5 . . TRBV28 CASSPRGGSNQPQHF TGTGCCAGCAGTCCGAGGGGTGGGAGTAATCAGCCCCAGCATTTT
TRBJ1-1 . . TRBV11-1 CASSLGGMSTEAFF TGTGCCAGCAGCCTCGGGGGGATGAGCACTGAAGCTTTCTTT
TRBJ2-2 . TRBD2 TRBV9 CASSPRLAGVTGELFF TGTGCCAGCAGCCCTCGGTTAGCGGGAGTTACCGGGGAGCTGTTTTTT
TRBJ1-2 . . TRBV5-1 CASSLGPYLGYTF TGCGCCAGCAGCTTGGGACCCTACTTGGGCTACACCTTC
TRBJ1-5 once . TRBV19 CASIAQGSGPQHF TGTGCCAGTATTGCACAGGGTTCCGGGCCCCAGCATTTT
TRBJ2-1 once TRBD2 TRBV19 CASSMGLAGGGEQFF TGTGCCAGTAGTATGGGACTAGCGGGAGGGGGTGAGCAGTTCTTC
TRBJ1-1 once TRBD1 TRBV5-5 CASSSTGGVNTEAFF TGTGCCAGCAGCTCGACAGGGGGCGTAAACACTGAAGCTTTCTTT
TRBJ2-2 once . TRBV6-5 CASRSTGPSTGELFF TGTGCCAGCCGCTCCACCGGTCCCTCCACCGGGGAGCTGTTTTTT
TRBJ2-7 . . TRBV28 CASSLSGTFIRYF TGTGCCAGCAGTTTGTCCGGGACATTTATACGGTACTTC
TRBJ1-5 . . TRBV19 CASSIATGWEPQHF TGTGCCAGTAGTATAGCTACAGGGTGGGAGCCCCAGCATTTT
TRBJ1-3 . . TRBV2 CASSQLIGNTIYF TGTGCCAGCAGTCAATTAATAGGAAACACCATATATTTT
TRBJ2-1 . . TRBV5-1 CASSLQDTDNEQFF TGCGCCAGCAGCTTACAGGACACCGACAATGAGCAGTTCTTC
TRBJ2-1 . TRBD2 TRBV7-9 CASSLEGLVNEQFF TGTGCCAGCAGCTTAGAGGGACTAGTCAATGAGCAGTTCTTC
TRBJ2-5 . . TRBV11-2 CASSLIDETQYF TGTGCCAGCAGCTTAATCGACGAGACCCAGTACTTC
TRBJ1-6 . . TRBV7-8 CASSVGPNPNSPLHF TGTGCCAGCAGCGTCGGCCCTAACCCTAATTCACCCCTCCACTTT